Presented here are 2 T cell receptor beta chains from one specimen sequenced in a study of blood T cell repertoires in COVID-19. Method: immunoSEQ multiplex PCR; TCRdb's copy keeps in-frame clones and lacks some. This sample has 350,000 to 450,000 clones, with about 88% found just once. Sequencing was performed on peripheral blood. The receptor source for this set is a human donor in a cohort sampled during active COVID-19.

The chain joins TRBV28 to TRBJ1-5; unclear D gene. Between the trimmed V and J ends, which lost 3 bases and 11 bases, there was a span of 11 bases. The germline V gene encodes CDR1 MDHEN and CDR2 SYDVKM. The CDR3 loop spans 12 amino acids. The CDR3 sequence is CASSLPARAQHF. CDR3 DNA sequence: TGTGCCAGCAGTTTGCCGGCCCGGGCCCAGCATTTT.

The chain combines TRBV11-3 with TRBJ2-5, with TRBD1 matching over 10 bases. This CDR3 is 15 amino acids long. Germline CDR1 and CDR2: SGHNT and YENEEA. V lost 5 bases, J lost 5 bases, and 8 bases stayed unmatched. CDR3 sequence: CASSNRQGALETQYF. The CDR3 nucleotides are TGTGCCAGCAGCAACCGACAGGGGGCTTTGGAGACCCAGTACTTC.